This entry describes one T cell receptor beta chain. The record originates from a study of blood T cell repertoires in COVID-19. Study in general: The analysed material was cDNA or gDNA that came from T cells, B-cell-depleted T cells, or PBMCs.

Using immunoSEQ multiplex PCR, the repertoire was profiled, and TCRdb retains in-frame clones only, with some absent. The sample holds approximately 440,000 clones, about nine tenths seen once. This CDR3 has 14 amino acids. The germline V and J ends were trimmed by 3 bases and 4 bases, with 12 bases remaining between them. The germline V gene encodes CDR1 MDHEN and CDR2 SYDVKM. This receptor was identified in a woman aged 18 to 35 who had recovered from COVID-19. J is TRBJ1-1 and V is TRBV28; D gene unclear. The sequenced material came from PBMCs or T cells enriched from blood (not recorded which). In nucleotides, the CDR3 is TGTGCCAGCAGTTTTGGCGGTTTCGGCACTGAAGCTTTCTTT. Residues: CASSFGGFGTEAFF.